This passage covers 15 T cell receptor beta chains from one sample sequenced in a study of tumor-infiltrating lymphocytes in primary liver carcinoma. Without any cell sorting, about 19-31 mg of bulk tissue yielded co-extracted RNA and DNA. From roughly 500 ng total RNA, TCR beta cDNA was generated with a primer in the constant region. Investigators got TCR beta libraries out of three nested multiplex PCR rounds, done with slightly modified ARM-PCR. A C-beta reverse primer and TRBV1-TRBV30 forward primers served in each of the first two PCR rounds, at about 10 cycles apiece. TCRdb processed the multiplex PCR reads anew with MiXCR; each CDR3 protein has one entry. The data hold about 78,000 distinct CDR3 sequences, with around 75% observed a single time. What was sequenced was liver tumor tissue from sampling region 4. The sample's subset: tumor region T4, right-lateral pole. The origin of the receptors is a woman aged 60 to 75 with primary liver carcinoma and hepatitis B virus infection.

The V gene is TRBV12-1, the J gene TRBJ2-2; no DNA check was done on the table's D call, TRBD2. TRBV12-1 is a listed pseudogene. This CDR3 comprises 21 residues. CDR3 sequence (DNA): TGTGTCAGCAGCCCGGTTGGACAGGGAAAGACTAGCGGGACGAACACTGGGGAGCTGTTTTTT. This gives the protein CVSSPVGQGKTSGTNTGELFF.

The rearrangement links TRBV5-1 to TRBJ2-1; possibly TRBD1 or TRBD2 for D (6 bases each). This CDR3 is built from 16 residues. The germline V and J ends were trimmed by 0 bases and 4 bases, with 14 bases remaining between them. Germline-derived CDR1 and CDR2 are SGHRS and YFSETQ. The CDR3: CASSLGLGGSYNEQFF. CDR3 nucleotide sequence: TGCGCCAGCAGCTTGGGACTAGGGGGGTCATACAATGAGCAGTTCTTC.

With regard to this clonotype: A much more abundant neighbour one base away suggests this may be a read error. This chain joins TRBV28 and TRBJ2-3; TRBD1 matches at 9 bases. The CDR3 spans 12 residues. The germline gives CDR1 MDHEN, CDR2 SYDVKM. The chain's CDR3 is CVSSSLRDRAYF. CDR3 nucleotide sequence: TGTGTCAGCAGCTCCCTCCGGGACAGGGCGTATTTT.

V usage is TRBV19 and J usage is TRBJ2-1, with D unresolved. Germline lookup yields CDR1 LNHDA and CDR2 SQIVND (reference sequence). Deletions cut 3 bases from V and 6 bases from J, with 9 bases between. The CDR3 consists of 13 residues. CDR3: CASSIRARNEQFF. CDR3 in DNA: TGTGCCAGTAGTATTCGGGCCCGCAATGAGCAGTTCTTC. The full variable domain, with the rest looked up from reference TRBV19 and TRBJ2-1, is DGGITQSPKYLFRKEGQNVTLSCEQNLNHDAMYWYRQDPGQGLRLIYYSQIVNDFQKGDIAEGYSVSREKKESFPLTVTSAQKNPTAFYLCASSIRARNEQFFGPGTRLTVL.

Worth noting for this clonotype: Germline is not matched at one junction end, which may reflect a read error. The gene calls are TRBV6-1 and TRBJ1-5; a possible D gene is TRBD1 (6 bases). The CDR3 sequence is 14 residues long. Germline-derived CDR1 and CDR2 are MNHNS and SASEGT. CDR3 in amino acids: CPSSRTDGNQPQHF. The CDR3, as DNA: TGTCCCAGCAGCAGGACAGACGGCAATCAGCCCCAGCATTTT.

For this clonotype: An end of the junction does not agree with germline; a read error may underlie this. V gene TRBV4-1 combines with J gene TRBJ2-3; 12 bases map to TRBD2. The CDR3 is 15 residues long. The germline V gene has CDR1 MGHRA and CDR2 YSYEKL. CDR3 nucleotides: TGCGCCAGCGGCCAGGGACTAGCGGGCACAGATACGCAGTACTTT. It codes for CASGQGLAGTDTQYF.

Concerning this clonotype: The germline gene is not matched at one end of the junction; a read error may be the cause. The chain couples TRBV11-2 to TRBJ2-1; TRBD2 matches 8 bases. CDR3 length equals 17 residues. The germline V gene has CDR1 SGHAT and CDR2 FQNNGV. CDR3 sequence (DNA): TGTGCCAGTAGCTTAGGTCTGGTAGCGGGATGGCCGAATGAGCAGCTCTTC. Protein product: CASSLGLVAGWPNEQLF.

Only one count was recorded for this clonotype. The rearrangement joins TRBV13 to TRBJ2-1; 7 bases line up with TRBD2. The CDR3 spans 14 residues. J gave up 7 bases and V 5 bases, and 8 bases lay outside the gene matches. The V gene's germline CDR1 is PRHDT and CDR2 FYEKMQ (reference sequence). Here the CDR3 reads CASSPWDYNNEQFF. The CDR3 coding sequence is TGTGCCAGCAGCCCCTGGGACTACAATAATGAGCAGTTCTTC.

Concerning this clonotype: Germline is not matched at one junction end, which may reflect a read error. J is TRBJ2-5 and V is TRBV4-2, with D possibly TRBD1 on 6 matching bases. Germline V lookup: CDR1 LGHNA, CDR2 YNFKEQ. The CDR3 has 16 residues. The CDR3 is CASSQDLVDTGETQYF. CDR3 nucleotides: TGTGCTAGCAGCCAAGACCTCGTGGACACAGGGGAGACCCAGTACTTC.

J is TRBJ1-2 and V is TRBV29-1; D is perhaps TRBD1 (5 bases). Germline CDR1 and CDR2: SQVTM and ANQGSEA. The CDR3 is made up of 12 amino acids. The V end lost 8 bases, the J end lost 6 bases, and 16 bases lay between the germline ends. The CDR3, as DNA: TGCAGCATTGGTGGACAAGTCGATGGCTACACCTTC. Protein sequence: CSIGGQVDGYTF. Full variable domain (rest looked up from reference TRBV29-1 and TRBJ1-2): SAVISQKPSRDICQRGTSLTIQCQVDSQVTMMFWYRQQPGQSLTLIATANQGSEATYESGFVIDKFPISRPNLTFSTLTVSNMSPEDSSIYLCSIGGQVDGYTFGSGTRLTVV.

Turning to this clonotype: The germline gene is not matched at one end of the junction; a read error may be the cause. The DNA for the CDR3 is TGTGCCGGCAACTTAGAGGGGGCCAGTGGCGGTGGCTACACCTTT. Protein sequence: CAGNLEGASGGGYTF. This sequence joins TRBV11-2 and TRBJ1-2; 7 bases fit TRBD1. The CDR3 runs to 15 residues. Germline V CDR1 and CDR2: SGHAT, FQNNGV. Supplemented by reference TRBV11-2 and TRBJ1-2, the full variable domain reads EAGVAQSPRYKIIEKRQSVAFWCNPISGHATLYWYQQILGQGPKLLIQFQNNGVVDDSQLPKDRFSAERLKGVDSTLKIQPAKLEDSAVYLCAGNLEGASGGGYTFGSGTRLTVV.

Note on this clonotype: One junction end disagrees with the germline gene, perhaps due to a read error. The chain couples TRBV14 to TRBJ2-1, with D possibly being TRBD1 (6 bases). CDR1 is SGHDN, CDR2 FVKESK, per germline. The CDR3 is 13 residues long. DNA for the CDR3: TGTGCCAGCGGCCAAAGGGGGACGGGTGAGCTGTTCTTC. Protein: CASGQRGTGELFF. Complete variable domain (other parts from reference TRBV14 and TRBJ2-1): EAGVTQFPSHSVIEKGQTVTLRCDPISGHDNLYWYRRVMGKEIKFLLHFVKESKQDESGMPNNRFLAERTGGTYSTLKVQPAELEDSGVYFCASGQRGTGELFFGPGTRLTVL.

This chain uses TRBV6-6 with TRBJ2-5; D uncertain. The germline V gene encodes CDR1 MNHNY and CDR2 SVGAGI (reference sequence). Trimming pared 2 bases from V and 4 bases from J, leaving 14 bases between. The CDR3 is 15 residues long. This CDR3 reads CASSYAIKWLETQYF. The CDR3 DNA sequence: TGTGCCAGCAGTTACGCCATAAAGTGGCTAGAGACCCAGTACTTC.

The sample holds many counts of this clonotype. V is TRBV6-5 and J is TRBJ2-1; possible D gene TRBD2, 5 bases. The CDR3 is 16 residues long. CDR1 MNHEY and CDR2 SVGAGI come from the germline V gene. V was cut by 0 bases and J by 4 bases, with 13 bases left in between. The CDR3 reads CASSYSVDLAYNEQFF. Here the CDR3 DNA reads TGTGCCAGCAGTTACTCGGTAGATCTAGCATACAATGAGCAGTTCTTC.

In the case of this clonotype: Germline is not matched at one junction end, which may reflect a read error. The rearrangement uses TRBV12-5 and TRBJ2-3; D might be TRBD1 (6 bases). The CDR3 covers 15 residues. In germline, CDR1 is LGHNT, CDR2 FRNRAP. CDR3 nucleotide sequence: TGTGCTAGTGGTTTGACAGGGTTCGACGCAGACACGCAGTATTTT. It translates to CASGLTGFDADTQYF.